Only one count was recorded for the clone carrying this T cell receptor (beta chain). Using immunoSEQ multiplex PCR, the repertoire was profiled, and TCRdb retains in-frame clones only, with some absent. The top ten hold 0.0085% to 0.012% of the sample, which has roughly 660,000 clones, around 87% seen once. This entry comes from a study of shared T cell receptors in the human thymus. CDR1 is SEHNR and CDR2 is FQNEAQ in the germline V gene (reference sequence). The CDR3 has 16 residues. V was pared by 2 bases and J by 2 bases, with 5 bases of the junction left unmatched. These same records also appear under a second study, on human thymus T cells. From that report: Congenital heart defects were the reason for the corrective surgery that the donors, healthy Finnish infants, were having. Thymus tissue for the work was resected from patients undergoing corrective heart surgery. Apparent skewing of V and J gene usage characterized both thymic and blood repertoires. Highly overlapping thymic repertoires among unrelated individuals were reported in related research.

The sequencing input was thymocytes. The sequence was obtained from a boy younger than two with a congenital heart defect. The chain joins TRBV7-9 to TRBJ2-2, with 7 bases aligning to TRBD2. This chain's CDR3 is CASSLKSGTNTGELFF. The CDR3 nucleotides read TGTGCCAGCAGCTTAAAAAGCGGGACCAACACCGGGGAGCTGTTTTTT. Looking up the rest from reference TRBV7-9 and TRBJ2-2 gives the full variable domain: DTGVSQNPRHKITKRGQNVTFRCDPISEHNRLYWYRQTLGQGPEFLTYFQNEAQLEKSRLLSDRFSAERPKGSFSTLEIQRTEQGDSAMYLCASSLKSGTNTGELFFGEGSRLTVL.